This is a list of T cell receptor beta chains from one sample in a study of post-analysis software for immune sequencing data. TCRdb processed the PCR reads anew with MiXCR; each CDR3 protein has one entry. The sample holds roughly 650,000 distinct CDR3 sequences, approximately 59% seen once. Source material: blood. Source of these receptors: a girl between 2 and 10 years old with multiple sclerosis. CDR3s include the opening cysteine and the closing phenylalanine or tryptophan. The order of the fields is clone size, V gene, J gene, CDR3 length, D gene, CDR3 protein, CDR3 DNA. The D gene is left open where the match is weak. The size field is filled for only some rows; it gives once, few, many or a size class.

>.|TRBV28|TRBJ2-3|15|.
CASSPWGGRPPSEYF
TGTGCCAGCAGTCCTTGGGGGGGCAGGCCACCATCGGAGTATTTT
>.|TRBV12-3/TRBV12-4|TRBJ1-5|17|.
CASSLAQALRPNQPQHF
TGTGCCAGCAGTTTAGCGCAGGCCCTGCGGCCCAATCAGCCCCAGCATTTT
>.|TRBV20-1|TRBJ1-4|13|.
CSARAGNNEKLFF
TGCAGTGCTAGGGCCGGGAATAATGAAAAACTGTTTTTT
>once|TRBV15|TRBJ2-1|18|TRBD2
CATRASTGTSGGAGEQFF
TGTGCCACCAGGGCTTCGACTGGAACTAGCGGGGGGGCCGGTGAGCAGTTCTTC
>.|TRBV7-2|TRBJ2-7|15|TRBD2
CASSLVLAAPYEQYF
TGTGCCAGCAGCTTAGTTCTAGCGGCCCCCTACGAGCAGTACTTC
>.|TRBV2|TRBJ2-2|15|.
CASSPELGTGGELFF
TGTGCCAGCAGCCCTGAGCTGGGGACCGGCGGGGAGCTGTTTTTT
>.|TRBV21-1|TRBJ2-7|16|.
CASSKGAPGQNYEQYF
TGTGCCAGCAGCAAGGGAGCACCGGGACAGAACTACGAGCAGTACTTC
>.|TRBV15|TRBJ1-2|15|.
CATSREAGINYGYTF
TGTGCCACCAGCAGAGAAGCAGGGATTAACTATGGCTACACCTTC
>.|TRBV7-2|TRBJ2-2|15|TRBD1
CASSWGTGIPGELFF
TGTGCCAGCAGCTGGGGGACAGGGATCCCCGGGGAGCTGTTTTTT
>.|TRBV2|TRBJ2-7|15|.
CASSTRDTSSYEQYF
TGTGCCAGCAGTACAAGGGACACCTCCTCCTACGAGCAGTACTTC
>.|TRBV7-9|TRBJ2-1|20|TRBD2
CASGLGRSASGRWSYNEQFF
TGTGCCAGCGGCCTGGGGAGGTCGGCTAGCGGGAGATGGTCCTACAATGAGCAGTTCTTC
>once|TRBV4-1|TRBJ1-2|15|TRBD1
CASSQLSTGHYGYTF
TGCGCCAGCAGCCAATTATCGACAGGGCACTATGGCTACACCTTC
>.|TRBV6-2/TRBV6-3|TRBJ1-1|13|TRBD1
CASSYGDRVEAFF
TGTGCCAGCAGTTACGGGGACAGGGTGGAAGCTTTCTTT
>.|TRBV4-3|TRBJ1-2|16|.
CASSQDLLGHPRSYTF
TGCGCCAGCAGCCAAGATCTTTTAGGACACCCAAGGAGCTACACCTTC
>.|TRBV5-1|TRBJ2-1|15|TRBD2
CASSIAGGGNNEQFF
TGCGCCAGCAGTATAGCGGGAGGGGGGAACAATGAGCAGTTCTTC
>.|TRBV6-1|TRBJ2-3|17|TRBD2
CASSPGLAGGLADTQYF
TGTGCCAGCAGCCCGGGACTAGCGGGAGGGCTAGCAGATACGCAGTATTTT
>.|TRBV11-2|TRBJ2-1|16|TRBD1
CASSWLRGQGYNEQFF
TGTGCCAGCAGCTGGCTTAGGGGACAGGGCTACAATGAGCAGTTCTTC
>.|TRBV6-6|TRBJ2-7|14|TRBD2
CASTPLAGEGEQYF
TGTGCCAGCACCCCACTAGCGGGAGAGGGCGAGCAGTACTTC
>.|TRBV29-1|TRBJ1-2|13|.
CSVESGTKRGYTF
TGCAGCGTTGAAAGCGGGACCAAGCGCGGCTACACCTTC
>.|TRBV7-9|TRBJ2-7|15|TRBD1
CASSPGQGYLYEQYF
TGTGCCAGCAGCCCTGGACAGGGTTACCTCTACGAGCAGTACTTC
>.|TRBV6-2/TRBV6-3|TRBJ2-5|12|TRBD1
CVSEDRMWTQYF
TGTGTCAGCGAGGACAGGATGTGGACCCAGTACTTC
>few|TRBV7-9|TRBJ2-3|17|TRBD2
CASIRTGTRGWADTQYF
TGTGCCAGCATCCGAACCGGGACTAGAGGTTGGGCAGATACGCAGTATTTT
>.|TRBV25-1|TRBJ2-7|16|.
CASSVRDILSSYEQYF
TGTGCCAGCAGTGTCCGGGACATCCTATCCTCCTACGAGCAGTACTTC
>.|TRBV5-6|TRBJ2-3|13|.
CASSYQRRDTQYF
TGTGCCAGCAGCTACCAGCGGAGGGATACGCAGTATTTT
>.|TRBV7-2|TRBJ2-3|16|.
CASSPHKGGSTDTQYF
TGTGCCAGCAGCCCTCATAAGGGGGGCTCCACAGATACGCAGTATTTT
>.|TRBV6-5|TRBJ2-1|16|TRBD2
CASSNSRRRGEETQFF
TGTGCCAGCAGCAACTCCCGTCGACGGGGGGAAGAGACCCAGTTCTTC
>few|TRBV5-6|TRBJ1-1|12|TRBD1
CASNRGGPEAFF
TGTGCCAGCAACAGGGGGGGTCCCGAAGCTTTCTTT
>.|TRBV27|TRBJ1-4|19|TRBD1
CASSRKSGTGSFGTEKLFF
TGTGCCAGCAGTCGGAAGTCCGGGACAGGATCATTCGGGACGGAAAAACTGTTTTTT
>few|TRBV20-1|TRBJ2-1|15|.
CSARVRGSGYNEQFF
TGCAGTGCTAGAGTCAGGGGGAGCGGGTACAATGAGCAGTTCTTC
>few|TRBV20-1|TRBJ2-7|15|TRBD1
CSAQLPGQGPYEQYF
TGCAGTGCCCAACTCCCGGGACAGGGTCCATACGAGCAGTACTTC
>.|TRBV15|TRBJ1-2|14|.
CATSWEGLNYGYTF
TGTGCCACCAGCTGGGAAGGTCTTAACTATGGCTACACCTTC
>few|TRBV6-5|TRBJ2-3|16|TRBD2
CASSFSGRTSTDTQYF
TGTGCCAGCAGTTTTAGCGGGAGGACTAGCACAGATACGCAGTATTTT
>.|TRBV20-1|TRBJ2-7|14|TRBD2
CSARDTSGRNEQYF
TGCAGTGCTAGAGATACTAGCGGGAGGAACGAGCAGTACTTC
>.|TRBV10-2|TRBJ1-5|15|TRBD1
CARISEGAGNQPQHF
TGCGCCAGGATATCCGAGGGGGCAGGCAATCAGCCCCAGCATTTT
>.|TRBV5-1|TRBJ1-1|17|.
CASSLGLNSAMNTEAFF
TGCGCCAGCAGCTTGGGTTTGAACTCCGCCATGAACACTGAAGCTTTCTTT
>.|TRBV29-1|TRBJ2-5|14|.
CSAQGPGPAPAQYF
TGCAGCGCCCAAGGACCGGGTCCCGCGCCGGCCCAGTACTTC
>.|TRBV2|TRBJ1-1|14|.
CASSPYTMNTEAFF
TGTGCCAGCAGCCCGTACACAATGAACACTGAAGCTTTCTTT
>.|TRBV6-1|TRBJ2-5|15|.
CASSEVSSGQETQYF
TGTGCCAGCAGTGAAGTAAGCTCCGGGCAAGAGACCCAGTACTTC
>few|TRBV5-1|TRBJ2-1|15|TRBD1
CASSLDRGKYNEQFF
TGCGCCAGCAGCTTGGACAGGGGGAAATACAATGAGCAGTTCTTC
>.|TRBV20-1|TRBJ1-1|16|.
CSAVPVAGNGVAEAFF
TGCAGTGCCGTCCCGGTAGCCGGAAACGGAGTCGCTGAAGCTTTCTTT
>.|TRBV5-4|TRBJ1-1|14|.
CASSFPGVNTEAFF
TGTGCCAGCAGCTTCCCGGGGGTGAACACTGAAGCTTTCTTT
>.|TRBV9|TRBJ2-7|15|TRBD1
CASSVAGTGLSEQYF
TGTGCCAGCAGCGTAGCTGGGACAGGGTTGAGCGAGCAGTACTTC
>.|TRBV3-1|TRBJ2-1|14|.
CASSPLGGGDEQFF
TGTGCCAGCAGCCCCCTCGGGGGCGGGGATGAGCAGTTCTTC
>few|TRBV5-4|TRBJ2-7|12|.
CASSLDAYEQYF
TGTGCCAGCAGCTTGGACGCCTACGAGCAGTACTTC
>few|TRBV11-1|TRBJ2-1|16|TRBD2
CASSPQTSGLYNEQFF
TGTGCCAGCAGCCCACAGACTAGCGGGTTATACAATGAGCAGTTCTTC
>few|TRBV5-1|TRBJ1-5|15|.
CASSLGQNSNQPQHF
TGCGCCAGCAGCTTGGGACAAAATAGCAATCAGCCCCAGCATTTT